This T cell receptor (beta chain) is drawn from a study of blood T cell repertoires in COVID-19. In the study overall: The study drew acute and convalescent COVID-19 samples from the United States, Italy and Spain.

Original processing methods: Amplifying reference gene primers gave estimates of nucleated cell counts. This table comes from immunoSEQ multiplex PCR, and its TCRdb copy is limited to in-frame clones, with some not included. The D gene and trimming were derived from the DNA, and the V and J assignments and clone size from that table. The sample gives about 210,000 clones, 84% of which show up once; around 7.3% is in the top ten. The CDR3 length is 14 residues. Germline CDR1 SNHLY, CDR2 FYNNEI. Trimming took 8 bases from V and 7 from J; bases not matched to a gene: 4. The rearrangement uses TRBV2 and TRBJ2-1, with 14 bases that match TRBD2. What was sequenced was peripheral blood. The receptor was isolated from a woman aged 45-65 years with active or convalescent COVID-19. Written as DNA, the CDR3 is TGTGCCAGCGCCGGGACTAGCGGGGGAAATGAGCAGTTCTTC. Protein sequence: CASAGTSGGNEQFF.